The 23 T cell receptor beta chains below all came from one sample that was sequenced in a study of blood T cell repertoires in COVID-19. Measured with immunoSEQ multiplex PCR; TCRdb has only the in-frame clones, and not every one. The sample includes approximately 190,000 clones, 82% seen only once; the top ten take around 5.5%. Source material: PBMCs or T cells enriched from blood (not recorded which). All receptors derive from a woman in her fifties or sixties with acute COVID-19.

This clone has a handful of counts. The CDR3 DNA reads TGTGCCACCAGTGATTTCCGGAGGACAGTGGTGAACAATGAGCAGTTCTTC. Its translation: CATSDFRRTVVNNEQFF. V gene TRBV24-1 combines with J gene TRBJ2-1, with D tentatively TRBD1 (6 bases). Germline V gene sequence: CDR1 KGHDR, CDR2 SFDVKD. V lost 1 base, J lost 5 bases, and 17 bases lay in between. This CDR3 contains 17 residues.

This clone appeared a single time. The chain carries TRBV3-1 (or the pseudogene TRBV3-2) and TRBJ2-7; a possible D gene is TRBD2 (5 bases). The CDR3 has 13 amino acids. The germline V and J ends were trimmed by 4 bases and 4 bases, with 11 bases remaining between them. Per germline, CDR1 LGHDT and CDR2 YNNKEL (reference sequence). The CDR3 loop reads CASSLGRGYEQYF. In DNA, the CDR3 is TGTGCCAGCAGCCTGGGCCGCGGGTACGAGCAGTACTTC.

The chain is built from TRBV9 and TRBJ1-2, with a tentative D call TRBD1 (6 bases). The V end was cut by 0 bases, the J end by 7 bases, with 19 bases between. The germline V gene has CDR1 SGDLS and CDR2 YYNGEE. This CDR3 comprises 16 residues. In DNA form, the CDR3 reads TGTGCCAGCAGCGTAGACCAGGGGCGGTTCGAAAGTGGCTACACCTTC. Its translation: CASSVDQGRFESGYTF. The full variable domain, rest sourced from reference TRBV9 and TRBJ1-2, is DSGVTQTPKHLITATGQRVTLRCSPRSGDLSVYWYQQSLDQGLQFLIQYYNGEERAKGNILERFSAQQFPDLHSELNLSSLELGDSALYFCASSVDQGRFESGYTFGSGTRLTVV.

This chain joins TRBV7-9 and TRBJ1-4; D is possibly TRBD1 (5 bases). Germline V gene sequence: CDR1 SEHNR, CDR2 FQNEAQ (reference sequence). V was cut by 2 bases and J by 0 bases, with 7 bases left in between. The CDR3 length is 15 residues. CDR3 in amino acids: CASSLSGATNEKLFF. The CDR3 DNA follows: TGTGCCAGCAGCTTATCGGGGGCAACTAATGAAAAACTGTTTTTT.

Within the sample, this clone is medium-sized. The chain's CDR3 is CASSLASHQPQHF. In nucleotides, the CDR3 is TGTGCCAGCAGTTTAGCGAGTCACCAGCCCCAGCATTTT. The rearrangement uses TRBV12-3 or TRBV12-4 and TRBJ1-5, with no clear D. The V end was cut by 0 bases, the J end by 7 bases, with 7 bases between. This CDR3 spans 13 amino acids.

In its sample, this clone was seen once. In DNA form, the CDR3 reads TGTGCCAGCAGCTTAAACCCCACAGCCAAAGAGACCCAGTACTTC. The encoded protein is CASSLNPTAKETQYF. The gene calls are TRBV7-7 and TRBJ2-5; D ambiguous. The CDR3 covers 15 residues. Germline V gene data show CDR1 as SSHAT and CDR2 as FNYEAQ (reference sequence). The V end was cut by 2 bases, the J end by 3 bases, with 13 bases between.

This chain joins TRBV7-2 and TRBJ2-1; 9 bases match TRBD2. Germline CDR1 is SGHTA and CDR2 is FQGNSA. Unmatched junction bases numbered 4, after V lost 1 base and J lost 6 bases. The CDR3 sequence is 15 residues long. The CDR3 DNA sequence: TGTGCCAGCAGCTTAGGAGCGGGGGGCAGCAATGAGCAGTTCTTC. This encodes CASSLGAGGSNEQFF.

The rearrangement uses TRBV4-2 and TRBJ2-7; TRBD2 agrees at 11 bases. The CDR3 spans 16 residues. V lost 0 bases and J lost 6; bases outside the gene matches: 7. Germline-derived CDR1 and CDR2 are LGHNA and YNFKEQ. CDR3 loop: CASSQEGTSGFLEQYF. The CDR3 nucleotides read TGTGCCAGCAGCCAAGAAGGGACTAGCGGTTTTCTCGAGCAGTACTTC.

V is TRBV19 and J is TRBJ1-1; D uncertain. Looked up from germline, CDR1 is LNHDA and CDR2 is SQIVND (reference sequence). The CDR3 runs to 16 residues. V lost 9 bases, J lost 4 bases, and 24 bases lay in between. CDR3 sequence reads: CASTIRSRKGSTEAFF. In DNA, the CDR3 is TGTGCCAGCACCATAAGGTCGAGAAAAGGGAGCACTGAAGCTTTCTTT.

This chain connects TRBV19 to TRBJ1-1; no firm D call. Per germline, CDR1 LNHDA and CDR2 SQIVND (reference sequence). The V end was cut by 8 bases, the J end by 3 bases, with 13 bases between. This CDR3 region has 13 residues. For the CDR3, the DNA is TGTGCCAGTCGAGAGGATTGGGACACTGAAGCTTTCTTT. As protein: CASREDWDTEAFF.

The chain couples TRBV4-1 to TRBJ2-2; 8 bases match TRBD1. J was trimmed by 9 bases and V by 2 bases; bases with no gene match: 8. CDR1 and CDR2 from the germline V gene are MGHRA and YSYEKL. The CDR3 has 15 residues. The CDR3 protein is CASSQHQTGARELFF. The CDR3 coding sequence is TGCGCCAGCAGCCAACACCAGACAGGGGCTAGGGAGCTGTTTTTT.

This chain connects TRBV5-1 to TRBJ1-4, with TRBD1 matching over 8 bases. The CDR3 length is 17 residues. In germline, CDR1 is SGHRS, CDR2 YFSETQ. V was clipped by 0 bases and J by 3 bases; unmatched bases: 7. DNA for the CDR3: TGCGCCAGCAGCTTGGAAGGGACAGGCAGGGCTAATGAAAAACTGTTTTTT. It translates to CASSLEGTGRANEKLFF.

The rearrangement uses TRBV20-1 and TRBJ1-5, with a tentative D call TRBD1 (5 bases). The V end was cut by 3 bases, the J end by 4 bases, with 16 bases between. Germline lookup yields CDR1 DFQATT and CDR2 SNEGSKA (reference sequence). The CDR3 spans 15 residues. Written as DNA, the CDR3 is TGCAGTGCTAGTGAGGGGCCCTACTCAAATCAGCCCCAGCATTTT. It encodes CSASEGPYSNQPQHF.

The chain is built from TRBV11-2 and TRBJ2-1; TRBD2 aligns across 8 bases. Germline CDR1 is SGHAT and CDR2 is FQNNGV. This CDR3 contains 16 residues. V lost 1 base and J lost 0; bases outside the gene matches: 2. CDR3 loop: CASSLVSGNSYNEQFF. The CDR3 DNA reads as TGTGCCAGCAGCTTAGTTAGCGGGAACTCCTACAATGAGCAGTTCTTC.

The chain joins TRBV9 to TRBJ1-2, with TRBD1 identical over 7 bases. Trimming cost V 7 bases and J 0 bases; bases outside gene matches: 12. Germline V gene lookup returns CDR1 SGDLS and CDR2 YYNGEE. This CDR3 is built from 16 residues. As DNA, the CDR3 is TGTGCCAGCGCCCCAAGGGGGGACAGAGCTAACTATGGCTACACCTTC. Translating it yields CASAPRGDRANYGYTF. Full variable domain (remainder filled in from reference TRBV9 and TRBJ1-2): DSGVTQTPKHLITATGQRVTLRCSPRSGDLSVYWYQQSLDQGLQFLIQYYNGEERAKGNILERFSAQQFPDLHSELNLSSLELGDSALYFCASAPRGDRANYGYTFGSGTRLTVV.

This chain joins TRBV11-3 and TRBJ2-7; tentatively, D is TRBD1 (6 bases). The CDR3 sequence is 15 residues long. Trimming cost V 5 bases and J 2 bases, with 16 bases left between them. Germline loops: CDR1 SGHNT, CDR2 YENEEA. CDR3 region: CASSPMRDTTYEQYV. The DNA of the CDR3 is TGTGCCAGCAGCCCAATGAGGGACACGACCTACGAGCAGTACGTC.

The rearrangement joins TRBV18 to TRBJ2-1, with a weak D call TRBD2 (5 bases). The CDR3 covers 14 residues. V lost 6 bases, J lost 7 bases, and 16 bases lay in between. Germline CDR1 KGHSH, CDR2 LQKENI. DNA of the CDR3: TGTGCCAGCTCCCAGACGGGATGGGAGAATGAGCAGTTCTTC. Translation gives CASSQTGWENEQFF.

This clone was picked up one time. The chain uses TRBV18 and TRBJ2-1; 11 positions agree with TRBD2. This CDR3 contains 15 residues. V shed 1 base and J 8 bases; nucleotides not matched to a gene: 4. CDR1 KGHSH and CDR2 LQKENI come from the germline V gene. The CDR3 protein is CASSPRLAGGDEQFF. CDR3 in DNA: TGTGCCAGCTCACCACGTCTAGCGGGGGGCGATGAGCAGTTCTTC.

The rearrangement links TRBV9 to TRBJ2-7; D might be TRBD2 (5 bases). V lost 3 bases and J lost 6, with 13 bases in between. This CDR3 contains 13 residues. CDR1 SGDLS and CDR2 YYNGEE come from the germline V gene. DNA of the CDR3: TGTGCCAGCAGCGCTTCAGACGAGGGCGAGCAGTACGTC. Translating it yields CASSASDEGEQYV.

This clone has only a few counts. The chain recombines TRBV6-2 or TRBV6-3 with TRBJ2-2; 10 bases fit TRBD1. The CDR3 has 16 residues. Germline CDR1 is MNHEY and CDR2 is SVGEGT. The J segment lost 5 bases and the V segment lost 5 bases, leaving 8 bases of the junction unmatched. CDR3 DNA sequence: TGTGCCAGCAGTATTGGACAGGGGGTTTGGACCGGGGAGCTGTTTTTT. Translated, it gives CASSIGQGVWTGELFF.

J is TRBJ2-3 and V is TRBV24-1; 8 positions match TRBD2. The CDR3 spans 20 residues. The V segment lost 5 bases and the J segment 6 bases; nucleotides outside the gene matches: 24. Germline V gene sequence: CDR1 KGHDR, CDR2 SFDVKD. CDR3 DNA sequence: TGTGCCACCAGTGCCCCAGGTTCGGGGACCGGGACTAGTAGTCCCGATACGCAGTATTTT. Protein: CATSAPGSGTGTSSPDTQYF.

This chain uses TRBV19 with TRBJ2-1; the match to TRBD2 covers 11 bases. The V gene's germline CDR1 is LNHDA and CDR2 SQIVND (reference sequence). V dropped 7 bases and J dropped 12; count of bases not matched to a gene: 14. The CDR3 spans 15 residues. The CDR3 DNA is TGTGCCAGTACCCAGGGACTAGCGGAGGGGGCGAGGCAGTTCTTC. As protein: CASTQGLAEGARQFF.

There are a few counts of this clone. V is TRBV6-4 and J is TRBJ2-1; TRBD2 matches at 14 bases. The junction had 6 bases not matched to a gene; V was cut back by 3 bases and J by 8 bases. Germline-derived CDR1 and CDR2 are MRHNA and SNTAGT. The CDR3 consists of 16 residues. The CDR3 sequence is CASSERGTSGSDEQFF. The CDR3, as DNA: TGTGCCAGCAGTGAAAGGGGGACTAGCGGGAGTGATGAGCAGTTCTTC.